These 16 T cell receptor beta chains came from one sample sequenced in a study of glioma-infiltrating T cells. TCR alpha and beta CDR3 regions were amplified from RNA using iRepertoire nested multiplex PCR. TCRdb fed the multiplex PCR reads into MiXCR, producing one record per CDR3 protein. Altogether about 93,000 distinct CDR3 sequences are present, roughly 40% being singletons, with the ten largest covering 35% to 40%. Sequenced material: glioma tissue, nonneoplastic brain tissue, or PBMCs (not recorded which). The receptors stem from a human donor with low-grade glioma or glioblastoma, undergoing nonglioma brain surgery, or in good health (not recorded which).

This clonotype has at least ten counts. The chain recombines TRBV19 with TRBJ1-1; D is unclear. The CDR3 contains 14 residues. Germline lookup yields CDR1 LNHDA and CDR2 SQIVND (reference sequence). With 2 bases removed from V and 4 bases from J, the gap between germline ends came to 11 bases. CDR3 nucleotides: TGTGCCAGTAGTATAATAAGAAGCGGCACTGAAGCTTTCTTT. This translates into CASSIIRSGTEAFF. Drawing the rest from reference TRBV19 and TRBJ1-1, the complete variable domain is DGGITQSPKYLFRKEGQNVTLSCEQNLNHDAMYWYRQDPGQGLRLIYYSQIVNDFQKGDIAEGYSVSREKKESFPLTVTSAQKNPTAFYLCASSIIRSGTEAFFGQGTRLTVV.

This clonotype appeared many times. This chain joins TRBV6-1 and TRBJ2-2; maybe TRBD1 (6 bases). Germline values: CDR1 MNHNS, CDR2 SASEGT. The V gene lost 5 bases and the J gene lost 6 bases, with 13 bases spanning the gap. The CDR3 sequence is 14 residues long. CDR3: CASSTTGTSGELFF. Here the CDR3 DNA reads TGTGCCAGCAGTACCACAGGGACCTCCGGGGAGCTGTTTTTT.

Turning to this clonotype: A read error is possible here, since a much larger clone lies one base away. The chain uses TRBV2 and TRBJ2-5, with 8 positions matching TRBD1. The length of the CDR3 is 15 residues. CDR1 is SNHLY and CDR2 is FYNNEI in the germline V gene. Here the CDR3 reads CASSEARQGQETRYF. As DNA, the CDR3 is TGTGCCAGCAGTGAAGCAAGACAGGGGCAAGAGACCCGGTACTTC.

Regarding this clonotype: Just one base apart from a much larger clone, this may be a read error. The V and J genes are TRBV11-2 and TRBJ1-4, with D hard to call. The germline gives CDR1 SGHAT, CDR2 FQNNGV. Trimming cost V 5 bases and J 13 bases, with 11 bases left between them. The CDR3 consists of 11 residues. CDR3 nucleotides: TGTGCCAGCAGCGCCGTGGTGGGACTGTTTTTT. Its protein is CASSAVVGLFF.

In regard to this clonotype: This could be a read error, since a much larger clone is one nucleotide away. The rearrangement joins TRBV5-1 to TRBJ2-1; D gene uncertain. With the DNA end fitting TRBJ2-7 better, the J assignment may be wrong. The CDR3 consists of 13 residues. Per the germline V gene, CDR1 is SGHRS and CDR2 is YFSETQ. The CDR3 sequence is CASSFRIDNEQYF. The CDR3 region has the DNA TGCGCCAGCAGCTTTCGCATAGACAATGAGCAGTACTTC.

This clonotype was found many times. The CDR3 bases are TGTGCCAGCAGTCCGAGGGGTTCTTGGAATGAGCAGTTCTTC. It specifies CASSPRGSWNEQFF. The rearrangement joins TRBV12-3 or TRBV12-4 to TRBJ2-1; tentatively, D is TRBD1 or TRBD2 (5 bases each). Between the trimmed V and J ends, which lost 5 bases and 7 bases, there was a span of 15 bases. The CDR3 is 14 residues long.

This clonotype was observed a few times. A much bigger clone sits one base away, suggesting this may be a read error. The chain couples TRBV5-4 to TRBJ2-2, with D possibly being TRBD1 (5 bases). V shed 6 bases and J shed 4 bases, with 13 bases lying between them. In germline, CDR1 is SGHNT, CDR2 YYREEE (reference sequence). CDR3 length: 14 residues. Here the CDR3 reads CASTDRSSTGELFF. The CDR3 DNA reads as TGTGCCAGCACCGACAGATCGAGCACCGGGGAGCTGTTTTTT.

About this clonotype itself: A read error is possible here, since a much larger clone lies one base away. The chain links TRBV11-3 to TRBJ1-1; D gene ambiguous. With the DNA end fitting TRBJ2-2 better, the J assignment may be wrong. Germline CDR1 SGHNT, CDR2 YENEEA. The CDR3 is 11 residues long. In DNA form, the CDR3 reads TGTGCCTGCAAAGGGTCCGGGGAGCTGTTTTTT. Its translation: CACKGSGELFF.

In regard to this clonotype: The junction does not match germline at one end; this may be a read error. V is TRBV6-1 and J is TRBJ1-5; TRBD1 matches 7 bases. The CDR3 loop spans 15 amino acids. Germline V CDR1 and CDR2: MNHNS, SASEGT. Here the CDR3 DNA reads TGTGACAGCAGTGACCCCGGGACAGCCGGTCAGCCCCAGCATTTT. Translated, it gives CDSSDPGTAGQPQHF.

This clonotype was seen repeatedly, ten times or more. The V and J genes are TRBV7-2 and TRBJ1-6, with D perhaps TRBD1 (5 bases). CDR1 and CDR2 from the germline V gene are SGHTA and FQGNSA. V lost 1 base and J 5 bases, leaving 12 bases between the germline ends. The CDR3 has 16 amino acids. CDR3 region: CASSLVSWTNNSPLHF. The CDR3 DNA follows: TGTGCCAGCAGCTTAGTATCCTGGACAAATAATTCACCCCTCCACTTT.

This clonotype was counted a single time. A much larger clone is a single base away; this may be a read error. This sequence joins TRBV9 and TRBJ2-1; D may be TRBD2 (6 bases). Germline loops: CDR1 SGDLS, CDR2 YYNGEE. Trimming left V 5 bases short and J 4 bases short, with 13 bases between. This CDR3 has 14 amino acids. The CDR3 sequence: CASSLWDFYNEQFF. The CDR3 DNA reads TGTGCCAGCAGTCTCTGGGACTTTTACAATGAGCAGTTCTTC.

The chain uses TRBV6-1 and TRBJ1-4; a weak D match, TRBD1 (5 bases). V lost 6 bases and J 10 bases, leaving 15 bases between the germline ends. The germline gives CDR1 MNHNS, CDR2 SASEGT. CDR3 length: 13 amino acids. CDR3 in amino acids: CASRRGTNGKLFF. The CDR3 DNA follows: TGTGCCAGCAGACGGGGGACTAACGGAAAACTGTTTTTT.

This clonotype was counted at least ten times. This sequence joins TRBV4-1 and TRBJ2-3; D remains ambiguous. V dropped 2 bases and J dropped 2 bases, with 11 bases sitting between them. This CDR3 contains 15 residues. The germline V gene has CDR1 MGHRA and CDR2 YSYEKL. CDR3 bases: TGCGCCAGCAGCCAATTGTACAGTGCCACAGATACGCAGTATTTT. Translation: CASSQLYSATDTQYF.

In this sample, this clonotype turned up many times. The chain carries TRBV5-5 and TRBJ2-3; D may be TRBD1 (6 bases). The CDR3 has 16 amino acids. Germline-derived CDR1 and CDR2 are SGHKS and YYEKEE (reference sequence). Trimming removed 3 bases at V and 1 base at J, with 15 bases between. The CDR3 coding sequence is TGTGCCAGCAGCTCCGATAGCAGGGGCGGCACAGATACGCAGTATTTT. As protein: CASSSDSRGGTDTQYF.

This clonotype was recorded once. The germline gene is not matched at one end of the junction; a read error may be the cause. This sequence joins TRBV6-5 and TRBJ1-5; possibly TRBD1 for D (6 bases). This CDR3 is 16 amino acids long. Germline V gives CDR1 MNHEY, CDR2 SVGAGI. CDR3 in amino acids: CASSYSPGRDNQRQHF. CDR3 coding DNA: TGTGCCAGCAGTTACAGCCCGGGACGGGACAATCAGCGCCAGCATTTT.

This clonotype was counted many times. The rearrangement links TRBV13 to TRBJ2-1; 7 bases line up with TRBD1. With V trimmed by 1 base and J by 7 bases, 7 bases remained unmatched. This CDR3 comprises 15 residues. Germline V gives CDR1 PRHDT, CDR2 FYEKMQ (reference sequence). The CDR3 bases are TGTGCCAGCAGCTTAGAAACGTTACAGGGGAATGAGCAGTTCTTC. Its protein is CASSLETLQGNEQFF.